Sequencing of this T cell receptor beta chain was carried out in a study of blood T cell repertoires in COVID-19. Study-wide context: COVID-19 samples collected from the United States, Italy and Spain covered acute and convalescent phases. Sources were T cells, B-cell-depleted T cells, or PBMCs; the material itself was cDNA or gDNA.

Trimming removed 0 bases from V and 4 bases from J; junction bases left unmatched: 5. CDR1 LNHNV and CDR2 YYDKDF come from the germline V gene (reference sequence). There are 17 residues in the CDR3. In the source study's methods: Cell counts per sample came from amplifying reference gene primers. The protocol was immunoSEQ multiplex PCR, while the TCRdb copy is restricted to in-frame clones and leaves out a portion. The DNA gave D and trimming, while V, J and clone size come from that table. Of more than 200,000 clones listed, around nine tenths are singletons. The TCR sequence derives from a man younger than 35 with active or convalescent COVID-19. Sequences were obtained from peripheral blood. The chain is built from TRBV15 and TRBJ2-2, with 10 bases aligning to TRBD2. The CDR3 spells CATSRDVLAGLTGELFF. The CDR3 DNA reads as TGTGCCACCAGCAGAGATGTACTAGCGGGACTCACCGGGGAGCTGTTTTTT.